This TCR beta chain was identified in a study of graft-versus-host responses after intestinal transplantation. Study information: Multivisceral, liver-intestinal, or isolated intestinal grafts were transplanted into recipients. Each recipient received anti-thymocyte globulin induction, then tacrolimus and steroids for 3 to 4 years. Findings of the study overall: There were GvH clones found in recipient marrow, and some of them appeared first in ileum or blood.

Germline V gene data show CDR1 as SNHLY and CDR2 as FYNNEI. The CDR3 is made up of 14 amino acids. Trimming removed 3 bases from V and 9 bases from J; junction bases left unmatched: 8. Here immunoSEQ multiplex PCR was the method, and the copy in TCRdb shows in-frame clones only, minus some. Of more than 70,000 clones in the sample, 75% to 90% were seen once. A remark on this clone: Its antigen is currently unknown.

The V and J genes are TRBV2 and TRBJ1-5, with 7 bases fitting TRBD1. The specimen comprised unstimulated CD4+ T cells sorted from spleen or lymph node cells, sampled before intestinal transplant. The receptor was isolated from a human donor who received an intestinal transplant. The CDR3 region has the DNA TGTGCCAGCAGTGACCCAACAGGGGATGGGCCCCAGCATTTT. Residues: CASSDPTGDGPQHF.